This T cell receptor (beta chain) came from a study of response to subunit inactivated influenza vaccine. TCRdb re-derived calls from the RT-PCR reads in MiXCR, one entry per CDR3 protein. The sample shows under 200,000 distinct CDR3 sequences, about an eighth of them seen only once. V lost 0 bases and J lost 4; bases outside the gene matches: 4. Germline assignment: CDR1 PRHDT and CDR2 FYEKMQ (reference sequence). This CDR3 is 16 amino acids long. The same sample was also used in a study of T cells expressing NK-cell markers. This second study says: Scientists made TCR beta cDNA using 5'RACE template switching with UMIs. The authors restricted sorting to alpha-beta TCR T cells with an anti-gamma-delta TCR antibody in several experiments. As a fraction of CD8+ T cells, dominant NKG2C+ clonotypes reached about 1.0-8% in six or seven donors. Topping the CD3+CD56-NKG2C+ fraction as well were these clonotypes, in a handful of donors.

The sample in question was CD8+ T cells sorted from PBMCs, obtained approximately 12 days after vaccination. The rearrangement uses TRBV13 and TRBJ1-5; 9 nucleotides line up with TRBD1. This receptor was identified in a man aged 45 to 65 who received an inactivated influenza vaccine. DNA for the CDR3: TGTGCCAGCAGCTTAGGAGGGACAGGGCCGAATCAGCCCCAGCATTTT. This sequence encodes CASSLGGTGPNQPQHF. The whole variable domain, filled in from reference TRBV13 and TRBJ1-5, reads AAGVIQSPRHLIKEKRETATLKCYPIPRHDTVYWYQQGPGQDPQFLISFYEKMQSDKGSIPDRFSAQQFSDYHSELNMSSLELGDSALYFCASSLGGTGPNQPQHFGDGTRLSIL.